The present T cell receptor beta chain was sequenced within a study of immune aging and cytomegalovirus after organ transplant (dated by TCRdb to about 2021). Context from the whole study: All transplant recipients received three-drug immunosuppression with prednisone, tacrolimus, and mycophenolate.

On the study overall, not on this receptor specifically: Following viremia, aged-phenotype cells rose post-transplant in clones of any size, with the rise occurring earlier in large clones (days 200-264) than in small clones. Because CD57 was not measured in the sequencing data, a conservative gene-based aging definition was used instead. A larger share of large clones was made up of TEMRA cells, and in the seven largest clones (roughly 2,000 cells) aged and TEMRA cells were gained while TCM cells were lost.

Taken with the paper, the label for time point translates to: five sample-tagged time points from pre-transplant (day -1) to day 368 post-transplant, pooled. Thawed PBMC were stimulated for roughly twelve hours with a CMV IE-1 overlapping peptide library without transport inhibitors. After thawing, cells rested overnight before stimulation in R10 medium with CD28/CD49d costimulation. The IE-1 peptide library was composed of 15-amino-acid peptides with overlaps of 11 amino acids. Samples from each time point were barcoded using BD Single-Cell Multiplexing Kit Sample Tags, then pooled and stained with oligo-conjugated anti-CD45RA and sorting antibodies. A BD FACSAria III was used to sort CMV-responsive CD8+CD137+ and CD4+CD154+ T cells at 4-way purity. EDTA vacutainers were used to collect blood, which was then processed with a Ficoll gradient within 1-24 hours. This clonotype was detected only once. It has no known antigen specificity. Base-call qualities are not available, and no considerably larger clone is one nucleotide away. Support from one read is weak.

Libraries were prepared through single-cell sequencing. Sequenced using an Illumina NovaSeq 6000. For cell capture and library preparation, the team used the BD Rhapsody Targeted mRNA and AbSeq Reagent Kit in a microwell format. Libraries covered TCR, sample tags, AbSeq, and targeted mRNA from the Human T-Cell Expression Panel plus custom TOX and TOX2 primers. Sequencing of the libraries was done on an Illumina NovaSeq. As for how the authors treated the data: The analysis covered approximately 9,900 cells in total, of which fewer than 8,500 were CD8 T cells and about 4,500 were CD8 T cells with an identifiable TCR CDR3. The BD Rhapsody Targeted Analysis Pipeline, including V(D)J processing, was run on the Seven Bridges Genomics platform to process the raw data. SeqGeq 1.6.0 was used for quality control, Sample Tag demultiplexing with Lex-BDSMK, clone identification with VDJ Explorer, and Seurat clustering. Clones making up <1% of CD8 T cells were classified as non-expanded, and clones making up >2.5% of the sample were classified as clonal expansions. TCRdb trimmed the raw reads at Q25, called clones with MiXCR and kept productive beta chains. All rows with the same CDR3 protein become a single entry with the most common DNA and genes. TCRdb's processing, not the authors' own work, is the source of the V and J calls. Within this sample are approximately 22,000 distinct CDR3 sequences, with roughly 36% of them counted one time only. Less than 30% of the sample comes from the top ten.

CDR1 and CDR2 are read off the germline V gene as SGHDT and YYEEEE. The V and J ends are trimmed by 0 bases and 8 bases, leaving 14 bases between them. The CDR3 covers 15 residues, taking in both the cysteine and the phenylalanine. Kept here is only the CDR3 DNA, which spans 45 bases and is read in frame from base 1. Recombination joined TRBV5-6 with TRBJ1-4, with the D segment identity uncertain. The sequencing here drew on CMV peptide-activated CD4+ and CD8+ T cells sorted from blood, taken at five time points, pooled. What the cell subset or site label conveys for this sample: sorted CD8+CD137+ and CD4+CD154+ T cells after roughly 13 h CMV IE-1 peptide stimulation. The TCR sequence derives from a female donor who had a heart transplant and CMV viremia. The CDR3 sequence is CASSLERVGAEKLFF. The nucleotides read TGTGCCAGCAGCTTGGAACGGGTCGGAGCAGAAAAACTGTTTTTT.